This record looks at one TCR beta chain sequence and its context. The target antigen is unknown. These data come from a study of cytotoxic CD8 clonotypes in ibrutinib-treated CLL. The germline CDR1 and CDR2 sequences are MNHNS and SASEGT. V was pared by 0 bases and J by 4 bases, with 12 bases between. CDR3 length: 15 amino acids. The method was immunoSEQ multiplex PCR; TCRdb's version includes in-frame clones alone and lacks a portion of them. Among fewer than 75,000 clones listed, roughly 71% were seen once. General study points: Upon ibrutinib response clonality rose, and upon progression it fell back toward baseline.

V gene TRBV6-1 combines with J gene TRBJ1-2, with a tentative D call TRBD1 (5 bases). Sequencing used PBMCs, obtained after 12 months of ibrutinib treatment. The source is a human donor with chronic lymphocytic leukemia. In nucleotides, the CDR3 is TGTGCCAGCAGTGAAGCCAAAGTGGGGGTCTATGGCTACACCTTC. Its protein is CASSEAKVGVYGYTF.